This TCR beta chain emerged from a study of blood T cell repertoires in COVID-19. As for the study in general: The United States, Italy and Spain supplied acute and convalescent COVID-19 samples.

The V gene's germline CDR1 is SEHNR and CDR2 FQNEAQ (reference sequence). CDR3 length: 13 residues. V lost 5 bases to trimming and J lost 6 bases, with 14 bases between them. Study processing details: Cell counts per sample came from amplifying reference gene primers. TCRdb's copy holds only in-frame clones and misses some; the assay was immunoSEQ multiplex PCR. The V and J calls and clone size come from that table; D and trimming were worked out from the DNA. The sample lists under 200,000 clones, around nine tenths occurring once. The chain uses TRBV7-9 and TRBJ2-7; D is perhaps TRBD2 (6 bases). The clonotype was recovered from a woman in her forties or fifties who had recovered from COVID-19. Material: PBMCs or T cells enriched from blood (not recorded which). CDR3 amino acids: CASSPPDGSEQYF. The DNA for the CDR3 is TGTGCCAGCAGCCCTCCGGACGGGAGCGAGCAGTACTTC.